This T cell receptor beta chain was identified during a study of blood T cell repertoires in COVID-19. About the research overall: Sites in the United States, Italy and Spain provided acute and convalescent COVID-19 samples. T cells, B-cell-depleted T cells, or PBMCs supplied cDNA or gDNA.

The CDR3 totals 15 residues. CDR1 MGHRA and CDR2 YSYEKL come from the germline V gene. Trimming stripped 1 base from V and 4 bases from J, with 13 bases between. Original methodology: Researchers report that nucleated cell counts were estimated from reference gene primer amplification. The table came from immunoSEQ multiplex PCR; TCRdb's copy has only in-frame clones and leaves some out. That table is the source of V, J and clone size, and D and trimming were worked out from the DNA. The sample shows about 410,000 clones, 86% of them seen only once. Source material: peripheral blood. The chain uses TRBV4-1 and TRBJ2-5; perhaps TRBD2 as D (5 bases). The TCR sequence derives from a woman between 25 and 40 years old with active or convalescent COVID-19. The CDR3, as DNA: TGCGCCAGCAGCCAAGTGCCCGACCGGGGAGAGACCCAGTACTTC. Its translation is CASSQVPDRGETQYF.